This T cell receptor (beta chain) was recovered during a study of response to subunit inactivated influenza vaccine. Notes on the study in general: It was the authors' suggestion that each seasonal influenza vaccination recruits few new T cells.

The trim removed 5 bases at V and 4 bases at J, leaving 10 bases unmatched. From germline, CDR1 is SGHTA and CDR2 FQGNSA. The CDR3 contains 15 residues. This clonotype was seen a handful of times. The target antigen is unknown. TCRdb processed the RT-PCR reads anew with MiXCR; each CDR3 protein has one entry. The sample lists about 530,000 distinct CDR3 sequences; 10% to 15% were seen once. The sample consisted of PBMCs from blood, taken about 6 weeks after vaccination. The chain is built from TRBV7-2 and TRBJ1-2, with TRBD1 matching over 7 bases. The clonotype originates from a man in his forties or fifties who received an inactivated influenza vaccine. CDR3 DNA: TGTGCCAGCAGCCTCAACAGGGGATTAGGCTATGGCTACACCTTC. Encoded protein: CASSLNRGLGYGYTF.